This T cell receptor (beta chain) was sequenced for a study of cytomegalovirus exposure and HLA in healthy donors (dated by TCRdb to 2016 to 2017). General notes on the study: A later analysis indicated that the 120 validation repertoires were generated on the platform also employed for the 720 or so repertoires of the first cohort. The study aimed to test whether cataloging public T cell receptors could reveal signatures of past pathogen exposure. Along with the roughly 610-subject first cohort, a separate validation cohort of roughly 110 different subjects was used. High-throughput TCR immunosequencing, statistical association of individual TCRs with disease status, and machine learning were combined to predict cytomegalovirus infection status.

Donors formed part of the validation cohort, which comprised 120 or so subjects and was distinct from the first cohort of under 750 subjects. Library generation was performed with the immunoSEQ multiplex PCR assay. Regarding the original processing steps: A statistical classification framework was built for diagnosing cytomegalovirus status from the catalog of TCR beta chain sequences. TCRdb limited this immuneACCESS table to in-frame rearrangements with V and J called. A share of clones is missing; checked studies link under half to unresolved V genes, and the rest is unexplained. The V and J calls and the clone size are those of that table, but D and trimming were determined from the DNA. The sample profile shows about 270,000 clones; 80% to 90% of them were found once. In total, the top ten clones hold around 1% of the sample. According to the germline V gene, CDR1 reads KGHSH and CDR2 reads LQKENI. Including the terminal cysteine and phenylalanine, the CDR3 comprises 15 residues. The CDR3 DNA has 45 bases and is translated from base 1. V was cut back by 3 bases and J by 5 bases, leaving a gap of 13 bases between them.

On this clone: Its antigen specificity is not known. No much larger clone is present one base from it, and per-base qualities are unavailable.

The study at large found these results: A later analysis found that TCRs clustered in the first cohort also tended to co-occur in the 95 to 150 validation repertoires, with approximately 95% of cluster scores above 0. While some public TCRs were present in many individuals, most TCR sequences turned up only very rarely across donors. A total of 150 to 200 TCR beta chains were listed by the study as associated with cytomegalovirus. According to the authors, the approach could potentially be generalized to other disease states and immunological phenotypes. Three of the identified cytomegalovirus-associated TCR beta chains were confirmed in vitro to be specific for cytomegalovirus antigens. The classifier was reported to diagnose cytomegalovirus status with high specificity and sensitivity in both the original cohort and the validation cohort. All 120 or so repertoires were used to score co-occurrence in the validation cohort in a later analysis, because that analysis had no HLA typing for the cohort.

The TCR was taken from a woman aged 18-35 years in good health and CMV-seronegative. The sequenced sample was PBMCs. The rearranged segments are TRBV18 and TRBJ2-2; the D gene lacks a confident call. This receptor carries the CDR3 CASSPNGVMTGELFF. The DNA sequence is as follows: TGTGCCAGCTCACCGAACGGTGTCATGACCGGGGAGCTGTTTTTT.